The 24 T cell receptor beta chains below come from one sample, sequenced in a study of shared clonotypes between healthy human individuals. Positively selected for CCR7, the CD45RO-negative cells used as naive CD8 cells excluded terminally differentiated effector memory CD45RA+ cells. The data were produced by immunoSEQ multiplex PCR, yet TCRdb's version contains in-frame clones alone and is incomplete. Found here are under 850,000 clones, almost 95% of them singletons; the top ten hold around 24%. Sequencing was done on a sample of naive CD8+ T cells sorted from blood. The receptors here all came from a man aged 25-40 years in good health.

CDR3 protein: CASSAGVSTDTQYF. The CDR3 DNA reads TGTGCCAGCTCAGCGGGAGTAAGCACAGATACGCAGTATTTT. The rearrangement uses TRBV18 and TRBJ2-3; TRBD2 matches at 7 bases. The CDR3 spans 14 residues. Germline assignment: CDR1 KGHSH and CDR2 LQKENI. V was clipped by 5 bases and J by 0 bases; unmatched bases: 2.

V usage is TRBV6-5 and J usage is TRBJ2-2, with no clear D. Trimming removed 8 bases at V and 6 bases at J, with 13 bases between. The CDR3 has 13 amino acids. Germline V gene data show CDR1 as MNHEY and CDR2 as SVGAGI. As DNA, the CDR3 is TGTGCCAGCTCCGACGGCTATGCCGGGGAGCTGTTTTTT. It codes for CASSDGYAGELFF.

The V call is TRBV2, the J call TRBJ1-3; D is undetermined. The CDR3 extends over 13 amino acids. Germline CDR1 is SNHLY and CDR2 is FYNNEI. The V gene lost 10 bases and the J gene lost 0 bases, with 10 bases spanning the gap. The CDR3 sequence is CATQEYSGNTIYF. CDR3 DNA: TGTGCCACCCAGGAGTACTCTGGAAACACCATATATTTT.

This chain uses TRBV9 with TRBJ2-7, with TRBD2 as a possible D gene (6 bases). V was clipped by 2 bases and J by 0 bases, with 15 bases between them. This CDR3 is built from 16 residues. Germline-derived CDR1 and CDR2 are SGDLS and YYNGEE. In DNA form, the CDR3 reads TGTGCCAGCAGCGTCGGGGGTACGGGCCTCTCCTACGAGCAGTACTTC. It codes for CASSVGGTGLSYEQYF.

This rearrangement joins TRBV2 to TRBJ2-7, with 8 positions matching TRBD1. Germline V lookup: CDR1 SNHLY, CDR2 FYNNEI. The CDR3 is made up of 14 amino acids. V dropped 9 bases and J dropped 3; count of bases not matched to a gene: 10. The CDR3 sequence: CASLTGTGDYEQYF. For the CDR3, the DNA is TGTGCCAGTCTCACCGGGACAGGCGACTACGAGCAGTACTTC.

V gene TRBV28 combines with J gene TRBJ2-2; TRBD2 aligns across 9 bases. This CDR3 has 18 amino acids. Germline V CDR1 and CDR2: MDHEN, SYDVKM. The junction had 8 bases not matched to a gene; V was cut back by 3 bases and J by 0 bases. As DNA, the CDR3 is TGTGCCAGCAGTTTTGGCTTGGGACTAGCCTCGAACACCGGGGAGCTGTTTTTT. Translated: CASSFGLGLASNTGELFF.

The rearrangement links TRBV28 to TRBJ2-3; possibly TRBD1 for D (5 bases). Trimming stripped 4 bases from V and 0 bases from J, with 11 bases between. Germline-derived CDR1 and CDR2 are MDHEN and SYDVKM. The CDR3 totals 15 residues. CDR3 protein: CASSSQAASTDTQYF. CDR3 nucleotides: TGTGCCAGCAGTTCACAGGCGGCTAGCACAGATACGCAGTATTTT.

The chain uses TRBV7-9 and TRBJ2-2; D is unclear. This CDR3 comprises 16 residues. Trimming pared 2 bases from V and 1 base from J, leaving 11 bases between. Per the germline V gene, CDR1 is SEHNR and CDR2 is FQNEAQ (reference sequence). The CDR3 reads CASSLRSAMNTGELFF. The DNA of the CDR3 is TGTGCCAGCAGCTTACGCTCGGCGATGAACACCGGGGAGCTGTTTTTT.

This CDR3 is CASSSNRGQTQYF. As DNA, the CDR3 is TGTGCCAGCAGCTCGAACAGGGGTCAGACCCAGTACTTC. The rearrangement uses TRBV7-8 and TRBJ2-5, with 7 bases identical to TRBD1. The CDR3 is made up of 13 amino acids. Germline V CDR1 and CDR2: SGHVS, FQNEAQ. The V segment lost 4 bases and the J segment 6 bases; nucleotides outside the gene matches: 5.

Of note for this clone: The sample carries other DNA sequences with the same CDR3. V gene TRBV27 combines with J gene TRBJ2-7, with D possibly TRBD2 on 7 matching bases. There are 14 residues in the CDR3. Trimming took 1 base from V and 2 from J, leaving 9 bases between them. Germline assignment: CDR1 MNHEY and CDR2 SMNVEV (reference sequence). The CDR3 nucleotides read TGTGCCAGCAGTTTATTGGGGGGGCCCTACGAGCAGTACTTC. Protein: CASSLLGGPYEQYF.

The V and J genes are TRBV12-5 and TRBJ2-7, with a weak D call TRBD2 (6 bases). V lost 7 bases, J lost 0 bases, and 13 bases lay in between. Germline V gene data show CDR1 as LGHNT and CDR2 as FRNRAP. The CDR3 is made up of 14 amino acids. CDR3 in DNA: TGTGCTAGTGCCTTGGGGGGAACCTCCTACGAGCAGTACTTC. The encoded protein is CASALGGTSYEQYF.

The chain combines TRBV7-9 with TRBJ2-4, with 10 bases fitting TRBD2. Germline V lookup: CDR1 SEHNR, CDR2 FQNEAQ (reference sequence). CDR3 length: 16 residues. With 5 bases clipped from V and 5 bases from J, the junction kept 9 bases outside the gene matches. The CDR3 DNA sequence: TGTGCCAGCAGCCTCCCGCTTGGACTAGCGGAAAACATTCAGTACTTC. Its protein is CASSLPLGLAENIQYF.

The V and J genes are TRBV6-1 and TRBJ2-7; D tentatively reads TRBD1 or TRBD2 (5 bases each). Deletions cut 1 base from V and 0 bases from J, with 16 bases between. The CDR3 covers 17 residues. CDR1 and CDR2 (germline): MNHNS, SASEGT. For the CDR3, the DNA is TGTGCCAGCAGTGAAGTGCCGGGGACGGTGAGCTCCTACGAGCAGTACTTC. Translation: CASSEVPGTVSSYEQYF.

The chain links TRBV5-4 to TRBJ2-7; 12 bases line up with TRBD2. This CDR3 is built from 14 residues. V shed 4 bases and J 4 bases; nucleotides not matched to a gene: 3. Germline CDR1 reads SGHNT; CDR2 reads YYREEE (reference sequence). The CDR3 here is CASSTGTSGYEQYF. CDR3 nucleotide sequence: TGTGCCAGCAGCACCGGGACTAGCGGGTACGAGCAGTACTTC.

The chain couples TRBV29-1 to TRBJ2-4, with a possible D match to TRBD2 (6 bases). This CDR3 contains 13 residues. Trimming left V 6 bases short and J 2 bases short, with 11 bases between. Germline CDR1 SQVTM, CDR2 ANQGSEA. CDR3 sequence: CSVSGGTKNIQYF. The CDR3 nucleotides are TGCAGCGTCTCAGGAGGGACCAAAAACATTCAGTACTTC.

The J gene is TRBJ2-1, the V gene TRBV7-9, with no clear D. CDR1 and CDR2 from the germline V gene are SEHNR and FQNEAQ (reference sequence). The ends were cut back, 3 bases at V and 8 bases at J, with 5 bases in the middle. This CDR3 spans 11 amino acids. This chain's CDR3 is CASSFQHEQFF. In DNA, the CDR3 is TGTGCCAGCAGCTTCCAGCATGAGCAGTTCTTC.

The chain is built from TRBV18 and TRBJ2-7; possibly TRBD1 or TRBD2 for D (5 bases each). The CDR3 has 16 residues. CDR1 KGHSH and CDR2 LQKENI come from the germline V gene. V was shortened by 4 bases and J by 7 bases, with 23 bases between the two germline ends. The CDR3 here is CASSQATDRVRGEQYF. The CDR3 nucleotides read TGTGCCAGCTCACAAGCGACAGACCGGGTCCGAGGGGAGCAGTACTTC.

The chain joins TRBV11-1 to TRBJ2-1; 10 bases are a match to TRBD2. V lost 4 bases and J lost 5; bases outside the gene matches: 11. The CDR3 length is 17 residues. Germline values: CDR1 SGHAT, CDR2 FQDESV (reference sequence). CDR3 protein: CASSSPPSGSYDNEQFF. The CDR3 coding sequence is TGTGCCAGCAGCTCCCCGCCTAGCGGGAGTTACGACAATGAGCAGTTCTTC. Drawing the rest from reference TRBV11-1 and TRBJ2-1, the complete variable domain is EAEVAQSPRYKITEKSQAVAFWCDPISGHATLYWYRQILGQGPELLVQFQDESVVDDSQLPKDRFSAERLKGVDSTLKIQPAELGDSAMYLCASSSPPSGSYDNEQFFGPGTRLTVL.

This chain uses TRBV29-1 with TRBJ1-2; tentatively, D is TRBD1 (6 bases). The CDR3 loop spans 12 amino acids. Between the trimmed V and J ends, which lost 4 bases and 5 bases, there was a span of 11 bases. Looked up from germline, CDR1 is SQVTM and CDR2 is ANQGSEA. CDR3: CSVGQGNYGYTF. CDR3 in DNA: TGCAGCGTTGGGCAGGGGAATTATGGCTACACCTTC. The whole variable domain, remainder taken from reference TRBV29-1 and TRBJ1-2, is SAVISQKPSRDICQRGTSLTIQCQVDSQVTMMFWYRQQPGQSLTLIATANQGSEATYESGFVIDKFPISRPNLTFSTLTVSNMSPEDSSIYLCSVGQGNYGYTFGSGTRLTVV.

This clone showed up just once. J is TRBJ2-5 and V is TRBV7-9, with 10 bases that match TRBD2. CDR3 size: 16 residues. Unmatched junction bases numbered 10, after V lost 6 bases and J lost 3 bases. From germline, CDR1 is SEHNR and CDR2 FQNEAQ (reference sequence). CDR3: CASSLSGRRLKETQYF. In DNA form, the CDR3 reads TGTGCCAGCAGTCTTAGCGGGAGGCGGCTTAAAGAGACCCAGTACTTC.

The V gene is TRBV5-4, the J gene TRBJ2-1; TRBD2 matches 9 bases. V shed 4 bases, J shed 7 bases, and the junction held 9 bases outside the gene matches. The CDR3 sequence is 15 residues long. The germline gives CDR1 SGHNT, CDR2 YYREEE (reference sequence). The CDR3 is CASSTLAGDWNEQFF. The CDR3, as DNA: TGTGCCAGCAGCACCTTAGCGGGAGATTGGAATGAGCAGTTCTTC.

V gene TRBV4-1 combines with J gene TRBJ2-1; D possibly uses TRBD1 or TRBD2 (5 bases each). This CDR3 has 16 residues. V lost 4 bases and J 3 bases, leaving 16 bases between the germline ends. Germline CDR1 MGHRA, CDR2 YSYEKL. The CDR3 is CASSREGLAHYNEQFF. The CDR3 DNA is TGCGCCAGCAGCCGAGAGGGGCTAGCCCACTACAATGAGCAGTTCTTC.

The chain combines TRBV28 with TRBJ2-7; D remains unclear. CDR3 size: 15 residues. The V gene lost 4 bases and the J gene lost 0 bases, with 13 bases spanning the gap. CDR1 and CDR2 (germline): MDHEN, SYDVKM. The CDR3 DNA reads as TGTGCCAGCAGTTCGCCTAGACATTACTCCTACGAGCAGTACTTC. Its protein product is CASSSPRHYSYEQYF.

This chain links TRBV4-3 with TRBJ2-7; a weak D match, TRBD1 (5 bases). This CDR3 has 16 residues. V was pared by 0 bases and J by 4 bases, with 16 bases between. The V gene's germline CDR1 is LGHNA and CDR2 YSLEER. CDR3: CASSQELGALNYEQYF. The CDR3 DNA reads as TGCGCCAGCAGCCAAGAATTAGGGGCGCTTAATTACGAGCAGTACTTC.